A selection of T cell receptor beta chains follows, all from one sample in a study of T cell responses to AZD1222 COVID-19 vaccine. Assay used: immunoSEQ multiplex PCR; TCRdb lists only in-frame clones, some missing. This sample has under 200,000 clones; roughly 92% occur once, and the top ten carry 0.64%. Sequencing was performed on peripheral blood, taken on day 0 of AZD1222 vaccination. These receptors were taken from an adult in good health. Both conserved end residues are part of each CDR3. Fields, in order: D gene, J gene, V gene, clone size, CDR3 protein, CDR3 DNA. A D gene is named only where the DNA matches it firmly. Not all rows give a size; the values are once, few, many and, for expanded clones, a class.

TRBD2 TRBJ2-2 TRBV2 NA CASRLTSGSPGELFF TGTGCCAGCAGACTGACTAGCGGGAGCCCCGGGGAGCTGTTTTTT
TRBD2 TRBJ2-1 TRBV5-4 NA CASSFMGTSGYNEQFF TGTGCCAGCAGCTTTATGGGGACTAGCGGCTACAATGAGCAGTTCTTC
TRBD2 TRBJ2-7 TRBV7-2 NA CASRSLVPRDYTYEQYF TGTGCCAGCAGGAGCCTCGTTCCTAGGGACTATACCTACGAGCAGTACTTC
TRBD2 TRBJ2-3 TRBV2 NA CASRGLAEGGTQYF TGTGCCAGCAGAGGACTAGCGGAAGGGGGTACGCAGTATTTT
TRBD1 TRBJ1-5 TRBV28 few CASSFPPRTGSPRDQPQHF TGTGCCAGCAGTTTTCCACCTAGGACAGGGAGCCCCCGGGATCAGCCCCAGCATTTT
TRBD2 TRBJ2-7 TRBV4-1 once CASSQGEGRYEQYF TGCGCCAGCAGCCAGGGGGAGGGCCGCTACGAGCAGTACTTC
NA TRBJ2-3 TRBV5-4 NA CASSPRSHRGNTQYF TGTGCCAGCAGCCCCAGGTCCCACCGAGGGAATACGCAGTATTTT
NA TRBJ1-1 TRBV11-2 NA CASSLEVGGAFF TGTGCCAGCAGCTTAGAAGTGGGAGGAGCTTTCTTT
NA TRBJ2-7 TRBV2 NA CASVGPEQYF TGTGCCAGCGTGGGCCCAGAGCAGTACTTC
NA TRBJ2-1 TRBV14 NA CASSQWGVSSYNEQFF TGTGCCAGCAGCCAATGGGGGGTAAGCTCCTACAATGAGCAGTTCTTC
NA TRBJ2-1 TRBV6-2/TRBV6-3 NA CASSLTLTGGQFF TGTGCCAGCAGCCTTACTTTAACAGGCGGGCAGTTCTTC
TRBD1 TRBJ1-2 TRBV2 once CASSPRTGSDGYTF TGTGCCAGCAGTCCCCGGACAGGGTCGGATGGCTACACCTTC
NA TRBJ1-2 TRBV14 NA CASSQVSPGPGGNYGYTF TGTGCCAGCAGCCAAGTGTCACCGGGCCCCGGAGGGAACTATGGCTACACCTTC
NA TRBJ1-3 TRBV11-2 NA CASSTQTELTIYF TGTGCCAGCAGCACTCAGACAGAGCTCACCATATATTTT
NA TRBJ2-1 TRBV3-1/TRBV3-2 NA CASSQDRYNEQFF TGTGCCAGCAGCCAAGATAGATACAATGAGCAGTTCTTC
NA TRBJ1-1 TRBV3-1/TRBV3-2 once CASSRDTSHTEAFF TGTGCCAGCAGCCGAGACACTTCCCACACTGAAGCTTTCTTT
NA TRBJ1-1 TRBV4-2 NA CASSAHTVNTEAFF TGTGCCAGCAGCGCTCACACAGTGAACACTGAAGCTTTCTTT
NA TRBJ1-1 TRBV12-5 NA CASGLPNTEAFF TGTGCTAGTGGTTTGCCGAACACTGAAGCTTTCTTT
NA TRBJ1-4 TRBV28 NA CASSLLRKRGTNEKLFF TGTGCCAGCAGTTTATTAAGGAAGAGGGGGACTAATGAAAAACTGTTTTTT
NA TRBJ1-1 TRBV25-1 once CASSDRAMNTEAFF TGTGCCAGCAGTGACCGGGCTATGAACACTGAAGCTTTCTTT
NA TRBJ2-3 TRBV27 NA CASSYEKMRDTQYF TGTGCCAGCAGTTATGAGAAAATGAGAGATACGCAGTATTTT
TRBD2 TRBJ2-1 TRBV6-5 NA CASSYEGGPRNEQFF TGTGCCAGCAGTTACGAGGGAGGGCCTCGCAATGAGCAGTTCTTC
NA TRBJ1-2 TRBV20-1 NA CSARRIYGYTF TGCAGTGCTAGACGGATCTATGGCTACACCTTC
TRBD2 TRBJ2-1 TRBV10-2 NA CATDELAGYYNEQFF TGCGCCACCGACGAACTAGCGGGGTACTACAATGAGCAGTTCTTC
TRBD1 TRBJ1-2 TRBV27 NA CASRGDRVPGYTF TGTGCCAGCAGGGGGGACAGGGTTCCTGGCTACACCTTC
NA TRBJ2-1 TRBV7-6 NA CASSLSPVGRNEQFF TGTGCCAGCAGCTTAAGCCCAGTGGGGCGGAATGAGCAGTTCTTC
TRBD2 TRBJ2-7 TRBV11-2 NA CASSLPSGSRSYEQYF TGTGCCAGCAGTCTGCCTAGCGGGAGCAGGTCCTACGAGCAGTACTTC
NA TRBJ2-7 TRBV20-1 NA CSAIPIYEQYF TGCAGTGCTATCCCCATCTACGAGCAGTACTTC
NA TRBJ2-1 TRBV7-9 NA CASSSSPYNEQFF TGTGCCAGCAGCTCCTCACCCTACAATGAGCAGTTCTTC
TRBD2 TRBJ2-1 TRBV7-9 NA CASSPRTSGRGEQFF TGTGCCAGCAGCCCGAGGACTAGCGGGAGAGGGGAGCAGTTCTTC
TRBD2 TRBJ2-2 TRBV3-1/TRBV3-2 NA CASSQEGWRERTGELFF TGTGCCAGCAGCCAAGAAGGATGGCGGGAGCGGACCGGGGAGCTGTTTTTT
NA TRBJ1-3 TRBV28 NA CASSRGGSGNTIYF TGTGCCAGCAGTAGGGGGGGATCTGGAAACACCATATATTTT
TRBD2 TRBJ2-2 TRBV14 NA CASSRWTSGRSTGELFF TGTGCCAGCAGCCGATGGACTAGCGGGAGGAGCACCGGGGAGCTGTTTTTT
TRBD1 TRBJ1-4 TRBV2 few CASRATPGQGGYLGKLFF TGTGCCAGCAGAGCCACCCCGGGACAGGGAGGGTATTTAGGAAAACTGTTTTTT
NA TRBJ1-1 TRBV5-4 NA CASSLRNTEAFF TGTGCCAGCAGCTTGAGGAACACTGAAGCTTTCTTT
NA TRBJ1-1 TRBV7-3 NA CASSPAPGTEAFF TGTGCCAGCAGCCCCGCCCCGGGCACTGAAGCTTTCTTT
NA TRBJ1-1 TRBV3-1/TRBV3-2 NA CASSQSGQGVGEAFF TGTGCCAGCAGCCAAAGCGGGCAAGGGGTGGGTGAAGCTTTCTTT
TRBD2 TRBJ2-7 TRBV19 NA CASSTGTSGRVGEQYF TGTGCCAGTAGTACCGGGACTAGCGGGAGGGTCGGTGAGCAGTACTTC
NA TRBJ2-7 TRBV5-4 NA CASSLGRGSYEQYF TGTGCCAGCAGCTTGGGGCGGGGTTCCTACGAGCAGTACTTC
NA TRBJ1-1 TRBV6-4 NA CASSDSEGTEAFF TGTGCCAGCAGTGACTCGGAGGGCACTGAAGCTTTCTTT
TRBD1 TRBJ2-7 TRBV5-4 few CASSLDRTGYEQYF TGTGCCAGCAGCTTGGACAGGACAGGCTACGAGCAGTACTTC
NA TRBJ1-4 TRBV3-1/TRBV3-2 NA CASSSWGANEKLFF TGTGCCAGCAGCTCTTGGGGAGCTAATGAAAAACTGTTTTTT
NA TRBJ2-1 TRBV27 NA CASCPTVYNEQFF TGTGCCAGCTGTCCAACGGTTTACAATGAGCAGTTCTTC
NA TRBJ1-3 TRBV6-5 NA CASGSQAYSGNTIYF TGTGCCAGCGGGAGTCAGGCTTACTCTGGAAACACCATATATTTT